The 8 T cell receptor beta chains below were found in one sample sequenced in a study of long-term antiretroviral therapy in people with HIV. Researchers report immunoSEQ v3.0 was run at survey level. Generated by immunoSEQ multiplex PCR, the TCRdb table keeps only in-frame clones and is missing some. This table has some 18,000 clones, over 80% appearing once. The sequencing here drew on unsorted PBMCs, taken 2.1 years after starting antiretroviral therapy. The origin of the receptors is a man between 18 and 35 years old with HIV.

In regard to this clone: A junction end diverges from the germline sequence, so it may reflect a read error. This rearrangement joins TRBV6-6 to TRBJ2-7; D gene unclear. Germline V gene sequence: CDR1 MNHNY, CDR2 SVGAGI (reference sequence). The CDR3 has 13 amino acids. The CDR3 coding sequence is TGTGCCGGCAGCAGGTTATTCTCCTACGAGCAGTACTTC. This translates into CAGSRLFSYEQYF.

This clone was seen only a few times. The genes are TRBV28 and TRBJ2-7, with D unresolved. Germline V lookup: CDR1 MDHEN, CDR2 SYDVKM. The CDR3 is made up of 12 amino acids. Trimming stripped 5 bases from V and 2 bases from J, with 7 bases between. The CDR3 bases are TGTGCCAGCAGTCCCCTAACCTACGAGCAGTACTTC. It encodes CASSPLTYEQYF.

CDR3 residues: CASSVGGDTEAFF. CDR3 coding DNA: TGTGCCAGCAGCGTAGGCGGGGACACTGAAGCTTTCTTT. J is TRBJ1-1 and V is TRBV9; D remains ambiguous. CDR1 and CDR2 (germline): SGDLS, YYNGEE. The CDR3 totals 13 residues. Trimming removed 0 bases at V and 3 bases at J, with 6 bases between. Full variable domain (rest looked up from reference TRBV9 and TRBJ1-1): DSGVTQTPKHLITATGQRVTLRCSPRSGDLSVYWYQQSLDQGLQFLIQYYNGEERAKGNILERFSAQQFPDLHSELNLSSLELGDSALYFCASSVGGDTEAFFGQGTRLTVV.

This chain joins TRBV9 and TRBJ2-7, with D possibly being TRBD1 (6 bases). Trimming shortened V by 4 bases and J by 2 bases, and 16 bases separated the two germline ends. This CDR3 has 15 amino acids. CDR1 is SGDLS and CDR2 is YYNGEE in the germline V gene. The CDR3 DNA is TGTGCCAGCAGCCCCACCCCGGACAGAGCCTACGAGCAGTACTTC. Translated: CASSPTPDRAYEQYF.

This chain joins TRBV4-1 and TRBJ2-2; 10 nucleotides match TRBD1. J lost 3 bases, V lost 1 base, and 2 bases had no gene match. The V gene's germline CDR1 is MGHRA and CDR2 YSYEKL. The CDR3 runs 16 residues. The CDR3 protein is CASSQGQGAYTGELFF. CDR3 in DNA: TGCGCCAGCAGCCAAGGACAGGGGGCGTACACCGGGGAGCTGTTTTTT.

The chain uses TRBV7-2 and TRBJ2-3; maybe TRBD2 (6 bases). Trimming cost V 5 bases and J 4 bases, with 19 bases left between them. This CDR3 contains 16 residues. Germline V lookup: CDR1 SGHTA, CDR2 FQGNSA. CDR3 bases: TGTGCCAGCAGCCCAACTCCCCTAGCGTGGGCAGATACGCAGTATTTT. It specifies CASSPTPLAWADTQYF.

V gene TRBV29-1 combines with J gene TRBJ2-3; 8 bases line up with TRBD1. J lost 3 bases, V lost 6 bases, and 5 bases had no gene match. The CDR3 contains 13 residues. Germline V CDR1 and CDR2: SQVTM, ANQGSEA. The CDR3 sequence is CSVRTGNTDTQYF. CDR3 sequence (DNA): TGCAGCGTGAGGACAGGGAATACAGATACGCAGTATTTT.

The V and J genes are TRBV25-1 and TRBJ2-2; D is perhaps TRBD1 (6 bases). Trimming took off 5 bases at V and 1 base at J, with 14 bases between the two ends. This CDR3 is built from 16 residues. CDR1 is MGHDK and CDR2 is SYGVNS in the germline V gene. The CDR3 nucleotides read TGTGCCAGCAGTTCAAGCAGGGGTGGGAACACCGGGGAGCTGTTTTTT. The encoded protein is CASSSSRGGNTGELFF.